Presented here are 15 T cell receptor beta chains from one specimen sequenced in a study of CD8 T cells in ankylosing spondylitis. Study-level points and caveats: Blood from ankylosing spondylitis patients appeared to carry a characteristic roughly eight-variant TCR beta motif.

TCRdb ran MiXCR on the 5' RACE reads and lists one entry per CDR3 protein. The data contain 200,000 to 250,000 distinct CDR3 sequences, approximately 20% of them seen just once; the ten biggest clones take up about 44%. No antigen has been assigned to these receptors. Specimen: blood, either unsorted or a sorted T cell fraction (not recorded which). The receptors were sampled from a male donor with ankylosing spondylitis.

There are a few counts of this clonotype. The rearrangement joins TRBV11-3 to TRBJ2-1, with 13 bases identical to TRBD2. The germline V gene has CDR1 SGHNT and CDR2 YENEEA. With 5 bases clipped from V and 3 bases from J, the junction kept 1 base outside the gene matches. The CDR3 has 15 residues. The CDR3 is CASSGTSGNYNEQFF. CDR3 nucleotide sequence: TGTGCCAGCAGCGGGACTAGCGGGAACTACAATGAGCAGTTCTTC.

The V call is TRBV7-2, the J call TRBJ2-1, with 7 bases matching TRBD2. V lost 1 base, J lost 2 bases, and 5 bases stayed unmatched. Per germline, CDR1 SGHTA and CDR2 FQGNSA. This CDR3 is built from 16 residues. CDR3 in DNA: TGTGCCAGCAGCTTAGTCGCTAGCGGCCCCTACAATGAGCAGTTCTTC. Protein product: CASSLVASGPYNEQFF.

This clonotype was observed many times. CDR3 residues: CSVFSGSLDYGYTF. CDR3 bases: TGCAGCGTTTTCTCAGGTTCGTTGGACTATGGCTACACCTTC. V is TRBV29-1 and J is TRBJ1-2, with D hard to call. The CDR3 covers 14 residues. V was trimmed by 5 bases and J by 3 bases, leaving 16 bases between them. CDR1 SQVTM and CDR2 ANQGSEA come from the germline V gene.

This clonotype was detected a few times. The chain carries TRBV4-2 and TRBJ2-1; no firm D call. V was cut by 2 bases and J by 2 bases, with 13 bases left in between. The length of the CDR3 is 16 residues. In germline, CDR1 is LGHNA, CDR2 YNFKEQ. Here the CDR3 DNA reads TGTGCCAGCAGCCAATCCATGGTTTCCGCCTACAATGAGCAGTTCTTC. The encoded protein is CASSQSMVSAYNEQFF.

This clonotype was observed at least ten times. The chain combines TRBV29-1 with TRBJ2-3; D might be TRBD1 or TRBD2, each matching 6 bases. The germline V gene encodes CDR1 SQVTM and CDR2 ANQGSEA. The CDR3 sequence is 14 residues long. Trimming took 6 bases from V and 1 from J, leaving 14 bases between them. CDR3 nucleotide sequence: TGCAGCGTCGTGGGGGGCGGCGGCACAGATACGCAGTATTTT. Translated: CSVVGGGGTDTQYF.

This rearrangement joins TRBV2 to TRBJ2-2, with D perhaps TRBD2 (5 bases). V was clipped by 10 bases and J by 6 bases, with 15 bases between them. CDR1 is SNHLY, CDR2 FYNNEI, per germline. This CDR3 region has 13 residues. The DNA for the CDR3 is TGTGCCACCACACTAGTTTCTCCCGGGGAGCTGTTTTTT. Translating it yields CATTLVSPGELFF.

The V and J genes are TRBV12-5 and TRBJ1-4, with TRBD1 matching 12 bases. The germline V gene encodes CDR1 LGHNT and CDR2 FRNRAP. CDR3 size: 15 residues. The junction had 8 bases not matched to a gene; V was cut back by 6 bases and J by 9 bases. CDR3 in amino acids: CASGLTGTGGQKLFF. The CDR3 bases are TGTGCTAGTGGCCTGACCGGGACAGGGGGCCAAAAACTGTTTTTT.

This clonotype has just a few counts. This sequence joins TRBV27 and TRBJ1-1; possibly TRBD1 for D (6 bases). The CDR3 has 13 residues. Germline CDR1 and CDR2: MNHEY and SMNVEV (reference sequence). V lost 6 bases and J lost 3, with 11 bases in between. The CDR3 is CASSGGGDTEAFF. The CDR3 coding sequence is TGTGCCAGCAGCGGAGGGGGTGACACTGAAGCTTTCTTT.

In its sample, this clonotype was seen a few times. The V and J genes are TRBV18 and TRBJ2-7; 8 nucleotides line up with TRBD2. V was clipped by 5 bases and J by 5 bases; unmatched bases: 8. Germline V gene sequence: CDR1 KGHSH, CDR2 LQKENI. This CDR3 spans 14 amino acids. DNA for the CDR3: TGTGCCAGCTCAGGGGCCAGCGGGGGACACGAGCAGTACTTC. Translation gives CASSGASGGHEQYF.

There are many counts of this clonotype. The V call is TRBV7-9, the J call TRBJ2-1, with D perhaps TRBD2 (6 bases). Germline V gene data show CDR1 as SEHNR and CDR2 as FQNEAQ (reference sequence). The CDR3 consists of 15 residues. V shed 0 bases and J shed 6 bases, with 12 bases lying between them. CDR3 nucleotides: TGTGCCAGCAGCTTAGCCTCGGGAGTTTTCAATGAGCAGTTCTTC. Translated, it gives CASSLASGVFNEQFF. The complete variable domain, with remaining parts taken from reference TRBV7-9 and TRBJ2-1, reads DTGVSQNPRHKITKRGQNVTFRCDPISEHNRLYWYRQTLGQGPEFLTYFQNEAQLEKSRLLSDRFSAERPKGSFSTLEIQRTEQGDSAMYLCASSLASGVFNEQFFGPGTRLTVL.

The chain recombines TRBV9 with TRBJ2-1; the match to TRBD2 covers 9 bases. Germline V gene lookup returns CDR1 SGDLS and CDR2 YYNGEE. The CDR3 extends over 14 amino acids. Unmatched junction bases numbered 3, after V lost 0 bases and J lost 8 bases. Here the CDR3 reads CASSVGVAGDEQFF. CDR3 sequence (DNA): TGTGCCAGCAGCGTAGGAGTAGCGGGGGATGAGCAGTTCTTC.

This sequence joins TRBV7-9 and TRBJ1-1; D not resolved. This CDR3 region has 12 residues. In germline, CDR1 is SEHNR, CDR2 FQNEAQ (reference sequence). V was shortened by 1 base and J by 5 bases, with 5 bases between the two germline ends. The CDR3 region is CASSLEWTEAFF. The CDR3 coding sequence is TGTGCCAGCAGCTTAGAGTGGACTGAAGCTTTCTTT. The entire variable domain, with the rest obtained from reference TRBV7-9 and TRBJ1-1, is as follows: DTGVSQNPRHKITKRGQNVTFRCDPISEHNRLYWYRQTLGQGPEFLTYFQNEAQLEKSRLLSDRFSAERPKGSFSTLEIQRTEQGDSAMYLCASSLEWTEAFFGQGTRLTVV.

The V gene is TRBV14, the J gene TRBJ2-1; 8 nucleotides line up with TRBD1. The junction had 8 bases not matched to a gene; V was cut back by 1 base and J by 6 bases. The CDR3 consists of 16 residues. CDR1 is SGHDN, CDR2 FVKESK, per germline. Here the CDR3 reads CASSQVHGQGSNEQFF. The CDR3 DNA follows: TGTGCCAGCAGCCAAGTGCACGGACAGGGTAGCAATGAGCAGTTCTTC.

The rearrangement joins TRBV20-1 to TRBJ2-7; no firm D call. The germline CDR1 and CDR2 sequences are DFQATT and SNEGSKA (reference sequence). V gave up 6 bases and J gave up 3 bases, with 9 bases separating them. CDR3 length equals 11 residues. The CDR3 here is CSARHNYEQYF. CDR3 DNA sequence: TGCAGTGCGAGACACAACTACGAGCAGTACTTC.

This clonotype was seen at least ten times. The chain links TRBV29-1 to TRBJ1-5; TRBD1 is a possible D gene (5 bases). V was shortened by 3 bases and J by 6 bases, with 12 bases between the two germline ends. Germline CDR1 reads SQVTM; CDR2 reads ANQGSEA. The CDR3 has 13 amino acids. For the CDR3, the DNA is TGCAGCGTTGAGGAGAGGGGAGGTCAGCCCCAGCATTTT. This gives the protein CSVEERGGQPQHF.